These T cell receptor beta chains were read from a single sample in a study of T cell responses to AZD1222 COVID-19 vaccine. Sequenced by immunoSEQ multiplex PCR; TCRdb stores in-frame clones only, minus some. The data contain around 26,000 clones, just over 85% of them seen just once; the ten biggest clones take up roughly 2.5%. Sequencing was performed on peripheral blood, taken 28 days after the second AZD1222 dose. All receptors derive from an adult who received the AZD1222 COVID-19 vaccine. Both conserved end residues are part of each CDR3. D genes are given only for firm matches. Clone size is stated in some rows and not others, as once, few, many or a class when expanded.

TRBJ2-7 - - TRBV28 TGTGCCAGCAGGGCGAACGGGTACGAGCAGTACTTC CASRANGYEQYF
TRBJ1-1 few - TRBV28 TGTGCCAGCGTAGGGACGGTGGTCACTGAAGCTTTCTTT CASVGTVVTEAFF
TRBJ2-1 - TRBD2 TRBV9 TGTGCCAGCAACGGCGGCGGCCGGGGGGAATACAATGAGCAGTTCTTC CASNGGGRGEYNEQFF
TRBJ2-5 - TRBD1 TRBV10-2 TGCGCCAGCAGTGAGTACTCCGGTGGGACAGGGGGCGGCGAGACCCAGTACTTC CASSEYSGGTGGGETQYF
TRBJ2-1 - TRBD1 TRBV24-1 TGTGCCACCAGTGAAGCCGGGACAGGGTCGAACAATGAGCAGTTCTTC CATSEAGTGSNNEQFF
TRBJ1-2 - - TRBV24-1 TGTGCCACCAGTGACCCGATTAATGGCTACACCTTC CATSDPINGYTF
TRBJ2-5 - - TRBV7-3 TGTGCCAGCAGCCCACATGGTGGGGCAGGGTCGTCCCAAGAGACCCAGTACTTC CASSPHGGAGSSQETQYF
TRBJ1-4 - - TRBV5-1 TGCGCCAGCAGCTTGGAAGTTAGGAGGGAAAATGAAAAACTGTTTTTT CASSLEVRRENEKLFF
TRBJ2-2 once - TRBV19 TGTGCCAGTAATACACAGGCGAACACCGGGGAGCTGTTTTTT CASNTQANTGELFF
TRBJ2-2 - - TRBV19 TGTGCCAGTAGTATCGTAGCAGTGTCCGGGGAGCTGTTTTTT CASSIVAVSGELFF
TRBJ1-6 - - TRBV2 TGTGCCAGCAGTGAAAACCCCAGCTCCTATAATTCACCCCTCCACTTT CASSENPSSYNSPLHF
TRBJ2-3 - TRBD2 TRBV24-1 TGTGCCACCAGTGATTTGGCTAGCGGGGGTTCTAGCACAGATACGCAGTATTTT CATSDLASGGSSTDTQYF
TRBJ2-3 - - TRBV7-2 TGTGCCAGCGGCCCCTTAAGCACAGATACGCAGTATTTT CASGPLSTDTQYF
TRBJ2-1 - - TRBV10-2 TGCGCCAGCAGTGTCAGCTACAATGAGCAGTTCTTC CASSVSYNEQFF
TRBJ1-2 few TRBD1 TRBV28 TGTGCCAGCAGTCGACAGGGAGTATATGGCTACACCTTC CASSRQGVYGYTF
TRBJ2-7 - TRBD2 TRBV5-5 TGTGCCAGCAGCCCCGGGGGGGGGTCTATCTCGGAGCAGTACTTC CASSPGGGSISEQYF
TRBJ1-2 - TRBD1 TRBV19 TGTGCCAGTAGTATGGGGACAGCGAACTATGGCTACACCTTC CASSMGTANYGYTF
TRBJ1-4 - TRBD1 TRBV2 TGTGCCAGCAAGCTGGGGACAGCCGCTGAAAAACTGTTTTTT CASKLGTAAEKLFF
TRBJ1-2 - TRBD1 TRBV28 TGTGCCAGCAGCCAGGGACAGAACGACTATGGCTACACCTTC CASSQGQNDYGYTF
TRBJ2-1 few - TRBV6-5 TGTGCCAGCAGAGAGGGGGTGGGGACCTACAATGAGCAGTTCTTC CASREGVGTYNEQFF
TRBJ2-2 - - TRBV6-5 TGTGCCAGCAGTTACTCGGGTGCGAACACCGGGGAGCTGTTTTTT CASSYSGANTGELFF
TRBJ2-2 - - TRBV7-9 TGTGCCAGCAGCCGTTTGACAGCGAACACCGGGGAGCTGTTTTTT CASSRLTANTGELFF
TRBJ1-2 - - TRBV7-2 TGTGCCAGCAGCTTCACCGGGGGCTCTGGCTACACCTTC CASSFTGGSGYTF
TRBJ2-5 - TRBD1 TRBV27 TGTGCCAGCAGTGACAGGGCCCAAGAGACCCAGTACTTC CASSDRAQETQYF
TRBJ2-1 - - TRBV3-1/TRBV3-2 TGTGCCAGCAGCCTTAACAATGAGCAGTTCTTC CASSLNNEQFF
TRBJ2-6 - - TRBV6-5 TGTGCCAGCAGTTACGTGGGGGCCAACGTCCTGACTTTC CASSYVGANVLTF
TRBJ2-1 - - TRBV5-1 TGCGCCAGCAGCTTTTCCGGGGGCGCCTACAATGAGCAGTTCTTC CASSFSGGAYNEQFF
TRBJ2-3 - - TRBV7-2 TGTGCCAGCAGCTTAGCGTCAGGGGTAGATACGCAGTATTTT CASSLASGVDTQYF
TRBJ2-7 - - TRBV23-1 TGCGCCAGCAGTCCCTCCCGACCGAGCGGAACCTACGAGCAGTACTTC CASSPSRPSGTYEQYF
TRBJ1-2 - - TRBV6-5 TGTGCCAGCAGGGAGGGAGCCTCCCGGGATGGCTACACCTTC CASREGASRDGYTF
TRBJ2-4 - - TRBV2 TGTGCCAGGCCAGCGGGCGGCATTCAGTACTTC CARPAGGIQYF
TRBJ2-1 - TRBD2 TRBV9 TGTGCCAGCAGCGCTAGCGGGGGCCTCTGGGATGAGCAGTTCTTC CASSASGGLWDEQFF
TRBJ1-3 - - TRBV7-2 TGTGCCAGCAGCGGCCGACAGAGCTCTGGAAACACCATATATTTT CASSGRQSSGNTIYF
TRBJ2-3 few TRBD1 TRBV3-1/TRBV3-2 TGTGCCAGCAGCCGAGCTCTAACCGGGACAGGGGGTGCGGATACGCAGTATTTT CASSRALTGTGGADTQYF
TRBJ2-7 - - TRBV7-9 TGTGCCAGCAGCCCTCGGTCGGACGCCTACGAGCAGTACTTC CASSPRSDAYEQYF
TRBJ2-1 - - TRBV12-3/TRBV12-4 TGTGCCAGCAGGTCCAGGGAAAATGAGCAGTTCTTC CASRSRENEQFF
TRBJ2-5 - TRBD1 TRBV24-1 TGTGCCACCAGTGAACCACGGGACAGCCAAGAGACCCAGTACTTC CATSEPRDSQETQYF
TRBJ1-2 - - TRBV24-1 TGTGCCACCAGTGTGGGGGGTTCCTATGGCTACACCTTC CATSVGGSYGYTF
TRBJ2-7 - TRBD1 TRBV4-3 TGCGCCAGCAGCCCCCAGACAGGGTTTGACGAGCAGTACTTC CASSPQTGFDEQYF